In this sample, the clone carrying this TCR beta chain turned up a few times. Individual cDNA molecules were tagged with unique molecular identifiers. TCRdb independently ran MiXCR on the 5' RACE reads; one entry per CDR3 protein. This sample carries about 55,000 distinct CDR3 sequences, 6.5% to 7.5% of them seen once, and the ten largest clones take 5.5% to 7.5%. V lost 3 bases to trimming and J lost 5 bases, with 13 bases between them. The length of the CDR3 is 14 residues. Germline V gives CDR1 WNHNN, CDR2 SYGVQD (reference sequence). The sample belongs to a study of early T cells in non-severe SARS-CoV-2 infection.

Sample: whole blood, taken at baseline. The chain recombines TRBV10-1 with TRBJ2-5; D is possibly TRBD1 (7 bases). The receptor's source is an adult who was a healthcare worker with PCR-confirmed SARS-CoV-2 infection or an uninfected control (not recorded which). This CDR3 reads CASSETGEVETQYF. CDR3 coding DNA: TGCGCCAGCAGTGAAACAGGGGAGGTCGAGACCCAGTACTTC.